This TCR beta chain was identified in a study of T-cell reconstitution after alpha-beta-depleted transplantation in children. Findings and caveats of the study: When one year had passed after transplant, most T-cell counts and diversity came from newly produced T cells.

The CDR3 loop spans 17 amino acids. V was clipped by 5 bases and J by 8 bases; unmatched bases: 16. From germline, CDR1 is SGHVS and CDR2 FQNEAQ. A remark on this clonotype: The antigen remains unidentified.

TCRbeta library preparation incorporated unique molecular identifiers. TCRdb passed the PCR reads through MiXCR, listing each CDR3 protein once. The sample has 300,000 to 400,000 distinct CDR3 sequences, 23% seen once; the top ten hold approximately 11%. The chain carries TRBV7-8 and TRBJ2-2; 8 bases align to TRBD2. This sequence was found in a male patient younger than 18 who had a stem cell transplant for acute lymphoblastic leukemia, so the T cells may come from the graft donor. The sample was PBMCs, mostly from graft donor cells, taken 180 days after TCRalphabeta/CD19-depleted stem cell transplant. CDR3 nucleotide sequence: TGTGCCAGCAGCCCCGACCGTGGCGGGGGGAGGCGAGGGGAGCTGTTTTTT. Translated: CASSPDRGGGRRGELFF.